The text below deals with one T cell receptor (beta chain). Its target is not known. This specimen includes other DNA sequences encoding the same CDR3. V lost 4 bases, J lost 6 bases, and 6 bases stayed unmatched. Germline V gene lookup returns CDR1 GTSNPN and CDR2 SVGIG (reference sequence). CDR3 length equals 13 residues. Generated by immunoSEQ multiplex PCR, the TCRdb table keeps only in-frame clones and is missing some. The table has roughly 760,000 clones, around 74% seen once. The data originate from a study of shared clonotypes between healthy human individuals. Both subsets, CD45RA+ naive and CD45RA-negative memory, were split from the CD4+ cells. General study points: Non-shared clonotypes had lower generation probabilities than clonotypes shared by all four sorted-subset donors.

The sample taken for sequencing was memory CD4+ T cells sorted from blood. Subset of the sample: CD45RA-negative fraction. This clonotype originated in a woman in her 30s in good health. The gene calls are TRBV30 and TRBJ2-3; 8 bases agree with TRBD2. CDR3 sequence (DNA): TGTGCCTGGACTAGCGGGTCCCCGGATACGCAGTATTTT. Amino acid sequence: CAWTSGSPDTQYF.